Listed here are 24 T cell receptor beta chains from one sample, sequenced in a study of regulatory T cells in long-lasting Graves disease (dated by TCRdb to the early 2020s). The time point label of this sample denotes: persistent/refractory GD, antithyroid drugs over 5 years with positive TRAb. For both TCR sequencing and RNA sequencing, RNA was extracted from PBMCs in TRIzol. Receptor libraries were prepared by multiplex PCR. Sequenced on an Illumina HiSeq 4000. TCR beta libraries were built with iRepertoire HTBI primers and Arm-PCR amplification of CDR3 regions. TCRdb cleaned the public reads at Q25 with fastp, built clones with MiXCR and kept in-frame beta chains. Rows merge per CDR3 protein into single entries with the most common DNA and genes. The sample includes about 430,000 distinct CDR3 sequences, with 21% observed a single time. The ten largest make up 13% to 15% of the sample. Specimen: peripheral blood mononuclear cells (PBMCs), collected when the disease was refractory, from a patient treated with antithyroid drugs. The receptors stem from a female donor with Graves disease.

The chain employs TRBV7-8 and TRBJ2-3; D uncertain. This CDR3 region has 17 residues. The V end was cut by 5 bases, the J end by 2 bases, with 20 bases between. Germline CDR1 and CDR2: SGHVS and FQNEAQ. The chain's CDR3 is CASSVPSGPQDTDTQYF. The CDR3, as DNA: TGTGCCAGCAGCGTACCGTCGGGCCCCCAAGACACAGATACGCAGTATTTT.

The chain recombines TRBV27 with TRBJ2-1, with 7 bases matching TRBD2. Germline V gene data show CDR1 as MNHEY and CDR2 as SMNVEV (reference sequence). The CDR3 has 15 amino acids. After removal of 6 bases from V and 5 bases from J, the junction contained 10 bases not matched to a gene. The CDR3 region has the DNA TGTGCCAGCAGGGGGGGGACGGTGGGGAACAATGAGCAGTTCTTC. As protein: CASRGGTVGNNEQFF.

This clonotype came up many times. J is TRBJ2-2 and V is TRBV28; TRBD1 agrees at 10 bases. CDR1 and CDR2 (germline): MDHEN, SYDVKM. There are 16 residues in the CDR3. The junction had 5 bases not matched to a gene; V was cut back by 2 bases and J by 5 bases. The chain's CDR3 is CASSLRQGAPTGELFF. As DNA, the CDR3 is TGTGCCAGCAGTTTACGACAGGGGGCCCCTACCGGGGAGCTGTTTTTT.

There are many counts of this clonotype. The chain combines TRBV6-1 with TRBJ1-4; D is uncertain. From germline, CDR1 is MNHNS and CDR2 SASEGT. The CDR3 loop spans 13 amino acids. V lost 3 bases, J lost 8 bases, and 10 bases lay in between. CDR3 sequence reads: CASSDPPREKLFF. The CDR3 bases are TGTGCCAGCAGTGATCCTCCCAGGGAAAAACTGTTTTTT.

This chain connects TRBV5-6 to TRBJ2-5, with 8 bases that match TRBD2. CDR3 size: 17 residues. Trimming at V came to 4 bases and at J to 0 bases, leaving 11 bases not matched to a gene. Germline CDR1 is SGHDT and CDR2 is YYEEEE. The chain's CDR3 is CASSRRGVATHQETQYF. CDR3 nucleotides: TGTGCCAGCAGCCGGCGGGGGGTGGCTACCCACCAAGAGACCCAGTACTTC.

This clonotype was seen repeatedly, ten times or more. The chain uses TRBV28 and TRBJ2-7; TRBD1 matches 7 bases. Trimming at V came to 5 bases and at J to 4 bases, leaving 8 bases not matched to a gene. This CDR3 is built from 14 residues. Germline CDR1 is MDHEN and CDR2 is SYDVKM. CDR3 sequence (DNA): TGTGCCAGCAGTCCAGGGACAGTGGGATACGAGCAGTACTTC. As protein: CASSPGTVGYEQYF.

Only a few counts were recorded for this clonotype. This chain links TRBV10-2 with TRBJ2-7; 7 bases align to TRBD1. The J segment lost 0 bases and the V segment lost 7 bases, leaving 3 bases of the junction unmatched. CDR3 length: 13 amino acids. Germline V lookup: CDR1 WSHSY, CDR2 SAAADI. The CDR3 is CASTGQDSYEQYF. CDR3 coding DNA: TGCGCCAGCACCGGACAGGACTCCTACGAGCAGTACTTC.

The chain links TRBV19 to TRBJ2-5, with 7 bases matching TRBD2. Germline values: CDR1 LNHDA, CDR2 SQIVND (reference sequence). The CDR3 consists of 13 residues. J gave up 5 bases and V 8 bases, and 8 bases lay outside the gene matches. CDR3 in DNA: TGTGCCAGTGCCCCCGGCGGGAGTGAGACCCAGTACTTC. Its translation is CASAPGGSETQYF.

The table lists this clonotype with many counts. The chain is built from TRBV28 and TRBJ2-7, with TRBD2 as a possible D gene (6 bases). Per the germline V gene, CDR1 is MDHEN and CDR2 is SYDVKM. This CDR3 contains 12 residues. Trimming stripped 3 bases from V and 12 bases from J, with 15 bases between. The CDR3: CASSFPRRELYF. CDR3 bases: TGTGCCAGCAGTTTCCCCCGGAGGGAACTGTACTTC.

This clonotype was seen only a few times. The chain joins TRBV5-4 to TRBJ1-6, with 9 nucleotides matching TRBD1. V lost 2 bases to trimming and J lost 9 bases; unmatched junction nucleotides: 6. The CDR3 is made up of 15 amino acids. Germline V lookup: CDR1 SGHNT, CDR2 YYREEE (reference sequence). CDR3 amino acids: CASSFKTGGSSPLHF. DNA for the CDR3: TGTGCCAGCAGCTTCAAGACAGGGGGAAGTTCACCCCTCCACTTT.

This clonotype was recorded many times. CDR3: CASSFAGRTEAFF. In DNA, the CDR3 is TGTGCCAGCAGTTTTGCGGGGAGGACTGAAGCTTTCTTT. This chain uses TRBV12-3 or TRBV12-4 with TRBJ1-1; unclear D gene. CDR3 length equals 13 residues. The ends were cut back, 3 bases at V and 5 bases at J, with 10 bases in the middle.

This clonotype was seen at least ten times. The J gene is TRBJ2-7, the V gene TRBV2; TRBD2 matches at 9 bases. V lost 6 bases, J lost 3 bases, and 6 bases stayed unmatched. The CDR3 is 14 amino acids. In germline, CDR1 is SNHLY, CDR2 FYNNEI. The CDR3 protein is CASRQASGNYEQYF. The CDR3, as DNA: TGTGCCAGCAGACAAGCTAGCGGGAACTACGAGCAGTACTTC.

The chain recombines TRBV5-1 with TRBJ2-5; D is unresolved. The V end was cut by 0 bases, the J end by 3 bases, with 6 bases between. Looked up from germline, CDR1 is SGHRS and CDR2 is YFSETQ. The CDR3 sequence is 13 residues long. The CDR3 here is CASSLDSEETQYF. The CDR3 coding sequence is TGCGCCAGCAGCTTGGATTCGGAAGAGACCCAGTACTTC.

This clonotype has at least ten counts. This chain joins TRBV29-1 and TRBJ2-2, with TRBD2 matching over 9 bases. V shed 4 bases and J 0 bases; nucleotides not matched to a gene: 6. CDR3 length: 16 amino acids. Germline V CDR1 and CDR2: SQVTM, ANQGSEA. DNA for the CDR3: TGCAGCGTTGGGACAGCGGGGGGCACGAACACCGGGGAGCTGTTTTTT. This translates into CSVGTAGGTNTGELFF.

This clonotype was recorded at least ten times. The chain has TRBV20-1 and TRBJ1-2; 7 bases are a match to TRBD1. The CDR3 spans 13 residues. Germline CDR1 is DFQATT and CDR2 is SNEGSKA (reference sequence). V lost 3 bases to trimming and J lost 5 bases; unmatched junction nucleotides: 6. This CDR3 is CSASRGGEYGYTF. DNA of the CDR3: TGCAGTGCTAGCAGGGGGGGGGAGTATGGCTACACCTTC.

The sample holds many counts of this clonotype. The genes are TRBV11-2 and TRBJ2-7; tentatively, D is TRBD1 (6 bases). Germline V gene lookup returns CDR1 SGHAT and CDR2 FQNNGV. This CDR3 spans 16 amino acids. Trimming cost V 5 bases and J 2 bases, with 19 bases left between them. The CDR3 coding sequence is TGTGCCAGCAGCCCCCTCGTCGGACAGAGACCCTACGAGCAGTACTTC. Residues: CASSPLVGQRPYEQYF.

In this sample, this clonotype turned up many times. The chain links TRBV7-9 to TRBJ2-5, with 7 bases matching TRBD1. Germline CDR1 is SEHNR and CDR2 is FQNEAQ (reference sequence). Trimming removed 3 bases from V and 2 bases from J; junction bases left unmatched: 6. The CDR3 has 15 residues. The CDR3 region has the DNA TGTGCCAGCAGCTTTGGGACAGAAGATCAAGAGACCCAGTACTTC. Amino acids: CASSFGTEDQETQYF.

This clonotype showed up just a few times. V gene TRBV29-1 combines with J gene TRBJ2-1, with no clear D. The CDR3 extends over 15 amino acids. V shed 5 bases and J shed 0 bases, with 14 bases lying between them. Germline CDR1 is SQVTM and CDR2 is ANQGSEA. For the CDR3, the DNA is TGCAGCGTTTCTAAGGGCTTGAGCTCCTACAATGAGCAGTTCTTC. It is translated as CSVSKGLSSYNEQFF.

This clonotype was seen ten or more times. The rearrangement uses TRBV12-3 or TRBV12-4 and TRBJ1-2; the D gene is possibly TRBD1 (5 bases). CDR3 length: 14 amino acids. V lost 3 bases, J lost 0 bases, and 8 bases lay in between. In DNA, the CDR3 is TGTGCCAGCAGTTTTTCAGGGCCTAACTATGGCTACACCTTC. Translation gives CASSFSGPNYGYTF.

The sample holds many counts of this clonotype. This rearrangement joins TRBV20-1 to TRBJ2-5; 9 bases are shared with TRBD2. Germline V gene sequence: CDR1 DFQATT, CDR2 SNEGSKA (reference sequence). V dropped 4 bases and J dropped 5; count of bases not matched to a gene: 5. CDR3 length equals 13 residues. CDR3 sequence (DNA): TGCAGTGCTAATAGCGGGAGAGATGAGACCCAGTACTTC. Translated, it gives CSANSGRDETQYF.

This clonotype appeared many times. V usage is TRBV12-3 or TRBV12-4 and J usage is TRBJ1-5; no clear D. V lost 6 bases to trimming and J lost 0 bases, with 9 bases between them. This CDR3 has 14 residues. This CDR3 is CASSPRDSNQPQHF. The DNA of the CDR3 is TGTGCCAGCAGCCCAAGGGATAGCAATCAGCCCCAGCATTTT.

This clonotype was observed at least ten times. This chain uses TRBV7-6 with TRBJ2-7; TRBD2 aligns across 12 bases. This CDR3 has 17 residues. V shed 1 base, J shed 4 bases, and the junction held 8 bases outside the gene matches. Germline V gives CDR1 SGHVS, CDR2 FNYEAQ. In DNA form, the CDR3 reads TGTGCCAGCAGCTTAGTCCAAGTGACTAGCGGGAGTTACGAGCAGTACTTC. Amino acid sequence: CASSLVQVTSGSYEQYF. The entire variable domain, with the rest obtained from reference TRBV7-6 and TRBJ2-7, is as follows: GAGVSQSPRYKVTKRGQDVALRCDPISGHVSLYWYRQALGQGPEFLTYFNYEAQQDKSGLPNDRFSAERPEGSISTLTIQRTEQRDSAMYRCASSLVQVTSGSYEQYFGPGTRLTVT.

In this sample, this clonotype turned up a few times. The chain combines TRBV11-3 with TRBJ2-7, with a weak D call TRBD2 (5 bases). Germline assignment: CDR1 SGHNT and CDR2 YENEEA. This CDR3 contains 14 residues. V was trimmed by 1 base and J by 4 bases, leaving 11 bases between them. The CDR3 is CASSLGGREYEQYF. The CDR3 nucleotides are TGTGCCAGCAGCTTAGGTGGACGGGAATACGAGCAGTACTTC.

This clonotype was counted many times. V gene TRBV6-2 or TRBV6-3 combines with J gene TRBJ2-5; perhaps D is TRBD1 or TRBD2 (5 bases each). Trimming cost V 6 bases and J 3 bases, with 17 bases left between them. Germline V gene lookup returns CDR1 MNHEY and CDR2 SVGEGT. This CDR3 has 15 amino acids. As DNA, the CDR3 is TGTGCCAGCAGAATGGGACCGGGAACAAAAGAGACCCAGTACTTC. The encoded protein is CASRMGPGTKETQYF.